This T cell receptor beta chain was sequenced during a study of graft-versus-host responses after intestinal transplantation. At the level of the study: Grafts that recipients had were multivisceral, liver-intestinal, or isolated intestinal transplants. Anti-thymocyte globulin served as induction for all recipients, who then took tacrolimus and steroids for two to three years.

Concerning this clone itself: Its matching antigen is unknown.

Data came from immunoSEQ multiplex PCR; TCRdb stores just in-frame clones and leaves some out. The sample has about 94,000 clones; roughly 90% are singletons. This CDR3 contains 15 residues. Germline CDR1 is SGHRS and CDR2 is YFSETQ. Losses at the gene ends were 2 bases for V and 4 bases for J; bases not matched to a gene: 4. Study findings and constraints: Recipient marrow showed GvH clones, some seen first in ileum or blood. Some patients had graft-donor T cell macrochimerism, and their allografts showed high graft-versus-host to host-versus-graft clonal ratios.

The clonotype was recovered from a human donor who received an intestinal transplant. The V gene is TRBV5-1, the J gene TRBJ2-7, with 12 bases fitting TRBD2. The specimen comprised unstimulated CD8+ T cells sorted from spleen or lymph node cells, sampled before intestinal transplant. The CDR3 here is CASSFASGGAYEQYF. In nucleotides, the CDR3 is TGCGCCAGCAGCTTCGCTAGCGGGGGGGCGTACGAGCAGTACTTC.